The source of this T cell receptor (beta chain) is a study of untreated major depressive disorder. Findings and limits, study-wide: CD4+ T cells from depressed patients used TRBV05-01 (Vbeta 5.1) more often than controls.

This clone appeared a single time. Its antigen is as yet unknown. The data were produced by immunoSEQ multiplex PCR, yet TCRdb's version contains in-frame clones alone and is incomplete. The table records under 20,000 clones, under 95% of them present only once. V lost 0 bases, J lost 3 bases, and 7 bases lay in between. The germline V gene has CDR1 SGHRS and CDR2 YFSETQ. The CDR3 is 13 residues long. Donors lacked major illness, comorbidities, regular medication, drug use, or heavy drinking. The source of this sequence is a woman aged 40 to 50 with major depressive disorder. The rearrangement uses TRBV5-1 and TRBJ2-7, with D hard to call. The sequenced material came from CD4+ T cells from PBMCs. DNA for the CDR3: TGCGCCAGCAGCTTGGAGCCGCGCTACGAGCAGTACTTC. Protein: CASSLEPRYEQYF. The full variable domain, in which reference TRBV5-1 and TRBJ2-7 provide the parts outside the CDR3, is KAGVTQTPRYLIKTRGQQVTLSCSPISGHRSVSWYQQTPGQGLQFLFEYFSETQRNKGNFPGRFSGRQFSNSRSEMNVSTLELGDSALYLCASSLEPRYEQYFGPGTRLTVT.